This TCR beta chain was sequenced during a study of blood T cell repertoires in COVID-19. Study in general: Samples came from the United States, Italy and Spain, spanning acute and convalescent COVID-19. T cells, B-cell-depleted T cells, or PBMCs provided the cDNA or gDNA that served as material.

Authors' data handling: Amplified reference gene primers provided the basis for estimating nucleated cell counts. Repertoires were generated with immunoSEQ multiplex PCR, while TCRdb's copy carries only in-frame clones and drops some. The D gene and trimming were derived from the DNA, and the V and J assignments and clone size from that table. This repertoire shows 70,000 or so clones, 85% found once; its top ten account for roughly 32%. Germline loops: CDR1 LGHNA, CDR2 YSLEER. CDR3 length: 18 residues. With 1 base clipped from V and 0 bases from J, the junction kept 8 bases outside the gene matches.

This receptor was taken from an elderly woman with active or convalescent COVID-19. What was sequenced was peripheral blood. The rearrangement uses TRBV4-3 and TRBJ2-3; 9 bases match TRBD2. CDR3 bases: TGCGCCAGCAGCCAAGTAACAGCGGGGGGTCCTAGCACAGATACGCAGTATTTT. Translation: CASSQVTAGGPSTDTQYF.